This T cell receptor beta chain was recovered during a study of response to subunit inactivated influenza vaccine. Study-wide results and caveats: Few additional T cells are recruited per seasonal influenza vaccination, authors suggested.

TCRdb reprocessed the RT-PCR reads with MiXCR, giving one entry per CDR3 protein. Here the sample spans 550,000 to 800,000 distinct CDR3 sequences, about 15% being singletons. The V and J ends lost 6 bases and 9 bases respectively, with 15 bases between them. There are 12 residues in the CDR3. Regarding this clonotype: Antigen: not known.

Sequences were derived from PBMCs from blood, sampled about 11 days after vaccination. This receptor was obtained from a man between 45 and 60 years old who received an inactivated influenza vaccine. The chain links TRBV12-3 or TRBV12-4 to TRBJ2-7; D ambiguous. The CDR3 reads CASSPRGDLQYF. In DNA, the CDR3 is TGTGCCAGCAGCCCCCGAGGTGACTTGCAGTACTTC.